One and the same sample provided the 22 T cell receptor beta chains below, sequenced in a study of CD8 T cells in Susac syndrome. After extraction with the RNeasy kit, roughly 0.5 to 1 ug of the RNA was reverse transcribed using random hexamers. In TCRdb, the immunoSEQ multiplex PCR reads were re-called with MiXCR into one record per CDR3 protein. The table lists 160,000 or so distinct CDR3 sequences, about 92% of them singletons. The material sequenced was CD4+ T cells from PBMCs. These receptors were obtained from a human donor in good health.

This sequence joins TRBV15 and TRBJ2-7, with D uncertain. The CDR3 extends over 16 amino acids. Trimming took 0 bases from V and 1 from J, leaving 13 bases between them. Per germline, CDR1 LNHNV and CDR2 YYDKDF (reference sequence). The CDR3 here is CATSRDLKSVSYEQYF. CDR3 DNA sequence: TGTGCCACCAGCAGAGATCTAAAAAGCGTTTCCTACGAGCAGTACTTC.

The gene calls are TRBV6-6 and TRBJ2-3, with TRBD2 matching over 9 bases. V was pared by 5 bases and J by 4 bases, with 7 bases of the junction left unmatched. The CDR3 consists of 15 residues. Germline CDR1 MNHNY, CDR2 SVGAGI (reference sequence). The CDR3 reads CASSQRGRGADTQYF. In DNA form, the CDR3 reads TGTGCCAGCAGTCAGCGCGGGAGGGGCGCAGATACGCAGTATTTT.

The chain employs TRBV18 and TRBJ1-2; tentatively, D is TRBD1 (5 bases). CDR1 is KGHSH and CDR2 is LQKENI in the germline V gene. The CDR3 spans 16 residues. Between the trimmed V and J ends, which lost 0 bases and 3 bases, there was a span of 14 bases. The CDR3 here is CASSPPSLRGDYGYTF. CDR3 nucleotide sequence: TGTGCCAGCTCACCACCTTCATTAAGAGGGGACTATGGCTACACCTTC.

The chain recombines TRBV5-1 with TRBJ2-7; no clear D. Germline CDR1 reads SGHRS; CDR2 reads YFSETQ. The germline V and J ends were trimmed by 0 bases and 7 bases, with 17 bases remaining between them. This CDR3 is built from 15 residues. The DNA of the CDR3 is TGCGCCAGCAGCTTGGCCGACCAGAGGTGGTCAGAGCAGTACTTC. Translated: CASSLADQRWSEQYF. Together with reference TRBV5-1 and TRBJ2-7, the CDR3 gives the full variable domain: KAGVTQTPRYLIKTRGQQVTLSCSPISGHRSVSWYQQTPGQGLQFLFEYFSETQRNKGNFPGRFSGRQFSNSRSEMNVSTLELGDSALYLCASSLADQRWSEQYFGPGTRLTVT.

The chain links TRBV6-5 to TRBJ2-7; perhaps D is TRBD1 or TRBD2 (5 bases each). Trimming left V 6 bases short and J 2 bases short, with 17 bases between. CDR1 and CDR2 (germline): MNHEY, SVGAGI. The CDR3 totals 15 residues. CDR3 nucleotides: TGTGCCAGCAGCCCCATCGGGACGGATGCCTACGAGCAGTACTTC. Its translation: CASSPIGTDAYEQYF.

The chain couples TRBV4-3 to TRBJ1-5; TRBD1 might be the D (6 bases). V was trimmed by 4 bases and J by 7 bases, leaving 14 bases between them. The germline V gene has CDR1 LGHNA and CDR2 YSLEER. The CDR3 runs 14 residues. DNA of the CDR3: TGCGCCAGCAGCCGATCACAGGGCGTCCAGCCCCAGCATTTT. Its translation: CASSRSQGVQPQHF.

The chain recombines TRBV7-2 with TRBJ1-2; D is unresolved. The CDR3 loop spans 15 amino acids. The germline gives CDR1 SGHTA, CDR2 FQGNSA. V lost 1 base, J lost 1 base, and 10 bases lay in between. For the CDR3, the DNA is TGTGCCAGCAGCTTAGTACACACGATTAACTATGGCTACACCTTC. Protein: CASSLVHTINYGYTF.

The chain carries TRBV3-1 and TRBJ1-2; D is uncertain. The CDR3 loop spans 11 amino acids. The V end was cut by 1 base, the J end by 9 bases, with 6 bases between. The germline V gene has CDR1 LGHDT and CDR2 YNNKEL (reference sequence). CDR3 coding DNA: TGTGCCAGCAGCCAAGGACCCCGCTACACCTTC. Protein: CASSQGPRYTF.

This clonotype appeared once. The V gene is TRBV2, the J gene TRBJ2-3, with D possibly being TRBD2 (6 bases). The CDR3 covers 12 residues. Germline CDR1 reads SNHLY; CDR2 reads FYNNEI. Trimming left V 6 bases short and J 13 bases short, with 17 bases between. The CDR3 sequence: CASSPRDSLKYF. The CDR3 DNA reads TGTGCCAGCAGCCCCCGGGACTCCTTGAAGTATTTT.

The chain carries TRBV7-2 and TRBJ2-5; D not certain. Deletions cut 1 base from V and 3 bases from J, with 9 bases between. CDR1 and CDR2 (germline): SGHTA, FQGNSA. There are 14 residues in the CDR3. The CDR3 DNA reads TGTGCCAGCAGCTTAGTGGCTCTTAAAGAGACCCAGTACTTC. Its protein is CASSLVALKETQYF.

The V and J genes are TRBV6-5 and TRBJ1-1; 8 bases match TRBD1. V lost 2 bases, J lost 8 bases, and 7 bases stayed unmatched. Germline-derived CDR1 and CDR2 are MNHEY and SVGAGI. The CDR3 contains 14 residues. The CDR3 region has the DNA TGTGCCAGCAGTTACATCGCAGGGGGCCAAGAAGCTTTCTTT. Protein product: CASSYIAGGQEAFF.

The sample holds one count of this clonotype. This rearrangement joins TRBV20-1 to TRBJ2-4; D gene unclear. This CDR3 is 15 amino acids long. The germline V gene encodes CDR1 DFQATT and CDR2 SNEGSKA (reference sequence). Trimming removed 5 bases from V and 0 bases from J, with 14 bases in between. Here the CDR3 reads CSAHPALLAKNIQYF. The CDR3 DNA is TGCAGTGCTCACCCAGCCCTTTTAGCCAAAAACATTCAGTACTTC.

The rearrangement links TRBV11-2 to TRBJ2-5; D possibly uses TRBD1 or TRBD2 (6 bases each). The germline V gene encodes CDR1 SGHAT and CDR2 FQNNGV. The CDR3 contains 21 residues. The germline V and J ends were trimmed by 1 base and 2 bases, with 29 bases remaining between them. The CDR3 coding sequence is TGTGCCAGCAGCTTAGGAGGGGGGCTTGGTCAGCGCCCTGGGGGGCAAGAGACCCAGTACTTC. Amino acids: CASSLGGGLGQRPGGQETQYF.

The chain is built from TRBV5-1 and TRBJ2-1; D possibly corresponds to TRBD2 (5 bases). V was shortened by 1 base and J by 2 bases, with 10 bases between the two germline ends. Germline loops: CDR1 SGHRS, CDR2 YFSETQ. CDR3 length equals 15 residues. DNA of the CDR3: TGCGCCAGCAGCTTGTTGGGCGGGCCCTACAATGAGCAGTTCTTC. Residues: CASSLLGGPYNEQFF.

This chain connects TRBV27 to TRBJ1-5; 7 nucleotides match TRBD1. Germline lookup yields CDR1 MNHEY and CDR2 SMNVEV (reference sequence). J lost 2 bases, V lost 5 bases, and 21 bases had no gene match. The CDR3 extends over 20 amino acids. The CDR3 bases are TGTGCCAGCAGTACTGGGAGGGGGCAGGGCCGTATACTAGGCAATCAGCCCCAGCATTTT. Translation gives CASSTGRGQGRILGNQPQHF.

The chain couples TRBV12-3 or TRBV12-4 to TRBJ1-1; TRBD1 is a possible D gene (6 bases). The germline V and J ends were trimmed by 2 bases and 7 bases, with 11 bases remaining between them. CDR3 length: 13 residues. The DNA of the CDR3 is TGTGCCAGCAGTTTACAGCTCAGGGGTGAAGCTTTCTTT. This gives the protein CASSLQLRGEAFF.

The CDR3 nucleotides read TGTGCCAGCAGTTCCGGACTGAGGAACACTGAAGCTTTCTTT. This encodes CASSSGLRNTEAFF. The V and J genes are TRBV6-2 or TRBV6-3 and TRBJ1-1; D not certain. V lost 4 bases to trimming and J lost 1 base, with 10 bases between them. Germline values: CDR1 MNHEY, CDR2 SVGEGT. The CDR3 is made up of 14 amino acids.

V usage is TRBV5-4 and J usage is TRBJ2-4; TRBD1 might be the D (5 bases). V lost 3 bases and J 2 bases, leaving 12 bases between the germline ends. The CDR3 is 15 residues long. Germline V CDR1 and CDR2: SGHNT, YYREEE (reference sequence). CDR3 DNA: TGTGCCAGCAGCTCTCAGGGTGCAACCAAAAACATTCAGTACTTC. This encodes CASSSQGATKNIQYF.

The chain couples TRBV3-1 to TRBJ2-5; D remains ambiguous. V dropped 1 base and J dropped 2 bases, with 11 bases sitting between them. CDR1 is LGHDT, CDR2 YNNKEL, per germline (reference sequence). The CDR3 has 15 residues. CDR3 in amino acids: CASSQALQTQETQYF. The CDR3 DNA sequence: TGTGCCAGCAGCCAAGCTTTACAGACACAAGAGACCCAGTACTTC.

The V gene is TRBV5-1, the J gene TRBJ2-5; D ambiguous. Germline CDR1 and CDR2: SGHRS and YFSETQ. With 1 base removed from V and 7 bases from J, the gap between germline ends came to 8 bases. The CDR3 loop spans 12 amino acids. CDR3 sequence reads: CASSLFEGTQYF. CDR3 nucleotide sequence: TGCGCCAGCAGCTTGTTTGAAGGGACCCAGTACTTC.

Only one count was recorded for this clonotype. The rearrangement uses TRBV28 and TRBJ1-4, with a tentative D call TRBD1 (5 bases). V was shortened by 1 base and J by 4 bases, with 13 bases between the two germline ends. The germline gives CDR1 MDHEN, CDR2 SYDVKM. CDR3 length: 16 residues. In DNA form, the CDR3 reads TGTGCCAGCAGTTTATATACCCGACAGAGTAATGAAAAACTGTTTTTT. It encodes CASSLYTRQSNEKLFF.

This chain joins TRBV6-5 and TRBJ2-3, with D tentatively TRBD1 (5 bases). The CDR3 has 12 residues. V lost 8 bases and J lost 0, with 6 bases in between. Germline V CDR1 and CDR2: MNHEY, SVGAGI. This CDR3 reads CASGASTDTQYF. CDR3 coding DNA: TGTGCCAGCGGGGCAAGCACAGATACGCAGTATTTT.